The 24 T cell receptor beta chains below come from one sample, sequenced in a study of control samples from healthy donors and cancer patients. Clones were read by immunoSEQ multiplex PCR, and TCRdb kept only the in-frame ones, dropping some. The sample includes 100,000 to 120,000 clones, about 80% of them seen just once. The specimen was blood. Receptor source: a man between 18 and 35 years old in good health.

The J gene is TRBJ1-4, the V gene TRBV7-9; a weak D match, TRBD1 (5 bases). The germline CDR1 and CDR2 sequences are SEHNR and FQNEAQ (reference sequence). V was shortened by 2 bases and J by 4 bases, with 14 bases between the two germline ends. The CDR3 contains 16 residues. The CDR3 nucleotides are TGTGCCAGCAGCTTATCGGGCGTCAGGGTTAATGAAAAACTGTTTTTT. Amino acid sequence: CASSLSGVRVNEKLFF.

This clone occurred a few times. This rearrangement joins TRBV9 to TRBJ1-6; D is perhaps TRBD1 (5 bases). CDR1 and CDR2 (germline): SGDLS, YYNGEE. This CDR3 spans 14 amino acids. Trimming took 2 bases from V and 7 from J, leaving 10 bases between them. In DNA, the CDR3 is TGTGCCAGCAGCGTGGGGGTTTCGAATTCACCCCTCCACTTT. Encoded protein: CASSVGVSNSPLHF. Using reference TRBV9 and TRBJ1-6 for the parts outside the CDR3, the full variable domain is DSGVTQTPKHLITATGQRVTLRCSPRSGDLSVYWYQQSLDQGLQFLIQYYNGEERAKGNILERFSAQQFPDLHSELNLSSLELGDSALYFCASSVGVSNSPLHFGNGTRLTVT.

Concerning this clone itself: Other nucleotide sequences in the sample specify the same CDR3. This chain uses TRBV19 with TRBJ2-7; a weak D match, TRBD1 (6 bases). This CDR3 contains 12 residues. Germline V gene sequence: CDR1 LNHDA, CDR2 SQIVND (reference sequence). V was pared by 10 bases and J by 4 bases, with 14 bases between. The CDR3 here is CATKQGSYEQYF. In DNA, the CDR3 is TGTGCCACCAAACAGGGTTCTTACGAGCAGTACTTC.

The chain links TRBV30 to TRBJ1-6; D might be TRBD1 (5 bases). The CDR3 covers 15 residues. V was clipped by 5 bases and J by 5 bases, with 16 bases between them. Germline V gene lookup returns CDR1 GTSNPN and CDR2 SVGIG (reference sequence). CDR3 DNA sequence: TGTGCCTGGGGGGTTAAAGGGGTAAATAATTCACCCCTCCACTTT. Translated, it gives CAWGVKGVNNSPLHF.

The CDR3 reads CASSSNRDSGNQPQHF. The DNA of the CDR3 is TGTGCCAGCAGTTCTAACCGGGACAGTGGGAATCAGCCCCAGCATTTT. The chain recombines TRBV6-5 with TRBJ1-5, with 7 nucleotides matching TRBD1. Germline CDR1 reads MNHEY; CDR2 reads SVGAGI. The CDR3 is made up of 16 amino acids. Germline trimming cut 4 bases from V and 4 bases from J; bases unmatched to any gene: 10.

The chain couples TRBV6-5 to TRBJ1-2; D gene unclear. CDR1 is MNHEY and CDR2 is SVGAGI in the germline V gene. V lost 5 bases, J lost 0 bases, and 4 bases lay in between. The CDR3 spans 12 residues. DNA for the CDR3: TGTGCCAGCAGTAGACCTAACTATGGCTACACCTTC. Protein sequence: CASSRPNYGYTF.

This clone came up once. The rearrangement links TRBV30 to TRBJ2-7; perhaps TRBD1 as D (5 bases). Germline V gives CDR1 GTSNPN, CDR2 SVGIG (reference sequence). The length of the CDR3 is 13 residues. Trimming shortened V by 2 bases and J by 6 bases, and 14 bases separated the two germline ends. The CDR3: CAWSTQGRSEQYF. In DNA form, the CDR3 reads TGTGCCTGGAGTACCCAGGGAAGATCCGAGCAGTACTTC.

V is TRBV10-2 and J is TRBJ1-1, with 10 bases identical to TRBD1. The CDR3 consists of 16 residues. With 8 bases clipped from V and 5 bases from J, the junction kept 14 bases outside the gene matches. Germline V gene data show CDR1 as WSHSY and CDR2 as SAAADI. CDR3 DNA: TGCGCCAGCCGCCCCTCGACAGGGGGCGAGAGGACTGAAGCTTTCTTT. Translating it yields CASRPSTGGERTEAFF.

The CDR3 here is CAISGPLSGNTIYF. Written as DNA, the CDR3 is TGTGCCATCAGTGGACCCCTCTCTGGAAACACCATATATTTT. The V gene is TRBV10-3, the J gene TRBJ1-3; no reliable D call. This CDR3 is built from 14 residues. The V gene lost 4 bases and the J gene lost 0 bases, with 7 bases spanning the gap. The germline CDR1 and CDR2 sequences are ENHRY and SYGVKD.

The chain combines TRBV7-2 with TRBJ2-5, with D possibly TRBD1 on 6 matching bases. CDR1 SGHTA and CDR2 FQGNSA come from the germline V gene. Trimming cost V 1 base and J 5 bases, with 8 bases left between them. This CDR3 is built from 13 residues. CDR3 in DNA: TGTGCCAGCAGCTTAGATAGGGGGGAGACCCAGTACTTC. The encoded protein is CASSLDRGETQYF. Full variable domain (missing parts from reference TRBV7-2 and TRBJ2-5): GAGVSQSPSNKVTEKGKDVELRCDPISGHTALYWYRQSLGQGLEFLIYFQGNSAPDKSGLPSDRFSAERTGGSVSTLTIQRTQQEDSAVYLCASSLDRGETQYFGPGTRLLVL.

The chain employs TRBV19 and TRBJ1-1, with 9 positions matching TRBD1. Per germline, CDR1 LNHDA and CDR2 SQIVND (reference sequence). The CDR3 sequence is 16 residues long. V was clipped by 5 bases and J by 4 bases; unmatched bases: 11. The CDR3 sequence: CASSRPGTGRVTEAFF. As DNA, the CDR3 is TGTGCCAGTAGTCGTCCCGGGACAGGGAGAGTCACTGAAGCTTTCTTT. Full variable domain (remainder filled in from reference TRBV19 and TRBJ1-1): DGGITQSPKYLFRKEGQNVTLSCEQNLNHDAMYWYRQDPGQGLRLIYYSQIVNDFQKGDIAEGYSVSREKKESFPLTVTSAQKNPTAFYLCASSRPGTGRVTEAFFGQGTRLTVV.

Written as DNA, the CDR3 is TGTGCCAGCGGAAGGGGGAGGTACGAGCAGTACTTC. This sequence encodes CASGRGRYEQYF. The V gene is TRBV25-1, the J gene TRBJ2-7; the D gene could be TRBD1 or TRBD2 (6 bases each). Germline CDR1 and CDR2: MGHDK and SYGVNS. V lost 8 bases and J lost 4, with 12 bases in between. The CDR3 spans 12 residues.

The chain has TRBV6-5 and TRBJ1-1, with 8 bases matching TRBD1. Germline assignment: CDR1 MNHEY and CDR2 SVGAGI. V dropped 6 bases and J dropped 10; count of bases not matched to a gene: 16. This CDR3 spans 15 amino acids. CDR3 amino acids: CASSRPRTGTGVAFF. The CDR3 region has the DNA TGTGCCAGCAGCCGGCCGCGGACAGGGACCGGGGTAGCTTTCTTT.

This chain uses TRBV25-1 with TRBJ1-1; D is undetermined. V lost 3 bases to trimming and J lost 3 bases, with 20 bases between them. The CDR3 is made up of 17 amino acids. CDR1 and CDR2 (germline): MGHDK, SYGVNS. The CDR3 bases are TGTGCCAGCAGTGACGGACCTCCCTCGGGCCCGGACACTGAAGCTTTCTTT. Protein product: CASSDGPPSGPDTEAFF.

Comment on this clone: Mismatch with germline at one junction end may stem from a read error. This chain uses TRBV7-7 with TRBJ2-1; D is perhaps TRBD1 (6 bases). The CDR3 runs to 17 residues. Germline CDR1 is SSHAT and CDR2 is FNYEAQ (reference sequence). The DNA for the CDR3 is TGTGCTAGCAGCGCCCAAAGCGGACAGAGCTCCTACAATGAGCAGTTCTTC. Protein sequence: CASSAQSGQSSYNEQFF.

Ten or more counts support this clone. The chain is built from TRBV7-2 and TRBJ1-2; 8 bases fit TRBD1. The CDR3 contains 16 residues. Germline V gene lookup returns CDR1 SGHTA and CDR2 FQGNSA. The V and J ends lost 5 bases and 5 bases, in that order; junction bases with no gene match: 13. CDR3 DNA: TGTGCCAGCAGCATACCCCGTGGACAGGGAGGGTATGGCTACACCTTC. Translating gives CASSIPRGQGGYGYTF.

The rearrangement joins TRBV5-4 to TRBJ1-6; D is undetermined. Germline V CDR1 and CDR2: SGHNT, YYREEE (reference sequence). Trimming removed 0 bases from V and 7 bases from J, with 14 bases in between. The CDR3 covers 16 residues. The CDR3 coding sequence is TGTGCCAGCAGCTTGGAGAGGCAGGTGGGGAATTCACCCCTCCACTTT. It yields the protein CASSLERQVGNSPLHF.

V usage is TRBV2 and J usage is TRBJ2-5; D is undetermined. V lost 0 bases to trimming and J lost 0 bases, with 11 bases between them. The CDR3 covers 16 residues. Germline V CDR1 and CDR2: SNHLY, FYNNEI. The CDR3, as DNA: TGTGCCAGCAGTGAAGCGCGCAGCCCGTACCAAGAGACCCAGTACTTC. Translating it yields CASSEARSPYQETQYF. The variable domain in full, completed from reference TRBV2 and TRBJ2-5, reads EPEVTQTPSHQVTQMGQEVILRCVPISNHLYFYWYRQILGQKVEFLVSFYNNEISEKSEIFDDQFSVERPDGSNFTLKIRSTKLEDSAMYFCASSEARSPYQETQYFGPGTRLLVL.

The chain couples TRBV15 to TRBJ2-1, with 10 bases aligning to TRBD2. CDR3 length equals 15 residues. V dropped 8 bases and J dropped 5; count of bases not matched to a gene: 9. Germline assignment: CDR1 LNHNV and CDR2 YYDKDF (reference sequence). The CDR3 region is CATPLPSGGDNEQFF. CDR3 nucleotides: TGTGCCACCCCATTACCTAGCGGGGGAGACAATGAGCAGTTCTTC.

The chain uses TRBV4-3 and TRBJ2-7, with 9 nucleotides matching TRBD1. Germline CDR1 LGHNA, CDR2 YSLEER. V trimming: 5 bases; J trimming: 2 bases; junction bases outside the gene matches: 7. The CDR3 has 15 residues. This chain's CDR3 is CASSSGQGPTYEQYF. In nucleotides, the CDR3 is TGCGCCAGCAGCTCGGGACAGGGACCGACCTACGAGCAGTACTTC.

The chain carries TRBV4-3 and TRBJ1-2; TRBD1 aligns across 7 bases. Trimming cost V 0 bases and J 2 bases; bases outside gene matches: 3. The germline CDR1 and CDR2 sequences are LGHNA and YSLEER. CDR3 size: 15 residues. CDR3: CASSQDRGLNYGYTF. The DNA for the CDR3 is TGCGCCAGCAGCCAAGACAGGGGGTTAAACTATGGCTACACCTTC.

J is TRBJ1-1 and V is TRBV3-1 (or the pseudogene TRBV3-2); D is unclear. This CDR3 has 15 residues. The V end lost 1 base, the J end lost 0 bases, and 9 bases lay between the germline ends. Germline V gene data show CDR1 as LGHDT and CDR2 as YNNKEL (reference sequence). CDR3 nucleotides: TGTGCCAGCAGCCAAGTCCGGGTAATGAACACTGAAGCTTTCTTT. This sequence encodes CASSQVRVMNTEAFF.

The rearrangement links TRBV28 to TRBJ1-1; 8 nucleotides agree with TRBD1. Unmatched junction bases numbered 3, after V lost 11 bases and J lost 4 bases. The CDR3 consists of 11 residues. The germline V gene encodes CDR1 MDHEN and CDR2 SYDVKM. The CDR3 protein is CAADRGTEAFF. In DNA form, the CDR3 reads TGTGCCGCCGACAGGGGCACTGAAGCTTTCTTT.

The DNA for the CDR3 is TGTGCCAGCAGCCCCGGGATAGAATTGACCCAGTACTTC. The encoded protein is CASSPGIELTQYF. The genes are TRBV11-2 and TRBJ2-5; the D gene is possibly TRBD2 (5 bases). CDR3 length equals 13 residues. Germline assignment: CDR1 SGHAT and CDR2 FQNNGV. Deletions cut 5 bases from V and 7 bases from J, with 14 bases between.